These 14 T cell receptor beta chains originate from one sample sequenced in a study of beta chain features in type 1 diabetes. Study-level findings and limits: When Type 1 diabetes patients were examined, their TCRB CDR3s proved moderately but significantly shorter in all four CD4+ subsets.

The isolated RNA, all of it, was reverse transcribed, so expressed TCRB transcripts were what got sequenced. The protocol was immunoSEQ multiplex PCR, while the TCRdb copy is restricted to in-frame clones and leaves out a portion. The sample lists approximately 57,000 clones, roughly 52% occurring once. Antigen specificity for these receptors is unknown. The sequenced sample was Tregs from blood. These receptor sequences come from a woman aged 40 to 50 with type 1 diabetes.

This clone turned up a few times. This rearrangement joins TRBV7-2 to TRBJ1-5, with 8 bases lining up with TRBD1. CDR1 is SGHTA, CDR2 FQGNSA, per germline. This CDR3 is built from 16 residues. Germline trimming cut 5 bases from V and 9 bases from J; bases unmatched to any gene: 15. DNA of the CDR3: TGTGCCAGCAGCACCCCCGGGCCAGGGGGCTATGGGCCCCAGCATTTT. This translates into CASSTPGPGGYGPQHF.

The chain has TRBV9 and TRBJ2-5; 10 bases map to TRBD1. V lost 4 bases, J lost 4 bases, and 7 bases stayed unmatched. The germline gives CDR1 SGDLS, CDR2 YYNGEE. The CDR3 runs 15 residues. CDR3: CASSPGQGSGETQYF. The CDR3 coding sequence is TGTGCCAGCAGCCCGGGACAGGGGTCGGGAGAGACCCAGTACTTC. Looking up the rest from reference TRBV9 and TRBJ2-5 gives the full variable domain: DSGVTQTPKHLITATGQRVTLRCSPRSGDLSVYWYQQSLDQGLQFLIQYYNGEERAKGNILERFSAQQFPDLHSELNLSSLELGDSALYFCASSPGQGSGETQYFGPGTRLLVL.

The gene calls are TRBV18 and TRBJ1-6; 8 nucleotides align to TRBD1. Unmatched junction bases numbered 9, after V lost 3 bases and J lost 8 bases. CDR3 length: 16 residues. Germline CDR1 KGHSH, CDR2 LQKENI. DNA of the CDR3: TGTGCCAGCTCACCCGGACAGGGCGTCTACGATTCACCCCTCCACTTT. This encodes CASSPGQGVYDSPLHF.

The J gene is TRBJ2-2, the V gene TRBV29-1, with D possibly TRBD1 on 6 matching bases. V lost 3 bases and J 6 bases, leaving 8 bases between the germline ends. Germline CDR1 reads SQVTM; CDR2 reads ANQGSEA. CDR3 length equals 12 residues. The CDR3 is CSVDQGPGELFF. CDR3 bases: TGCAGCGTTGATCAGGGGCCCGGGGAGCTGTTTTTT.

The gene calls are TRBV5-1 and TRBJ1-5, with 7 positions matching TRBD1. V lost 5 bases, J lost 1 base, and 6 bases stayed unmatched. CDR1 SGHRS and CDR2 YFSETQ come from the germline V gene. The CDR3 totals 15 residues. Here the CDR3 DNA reads TGCGCCAGCAGTCTACAGGGGTTCAGCAATCAGCCCCAGCATTTT. Its translation is CASSLQGFSNQPQHF.

This rearrangement joins TRBV7-3 to TRBJ1-3, with 9 bases that match TRBD1. The V gene end was trimmed by 4 bases and the J gene end by 3 bases; junction bases not matched to a gene: 10. Germline assignment: CDR1 SGHTA and CDR2 FQGTGA. The CDR3 length is 17 residues. The CDR3 loop is CASSSGQGLRGGNTIYF. The CDR3 DNA sequence: TGTGCCAGCAGCTCAGGACAGGGGTTGAGGGGTGGAAACACCATATATTTT. The complete variable domain, with remaining parts taken from reference TRBV7-3 and TRBJ1-3, reads GAGVSQTPSNKVTEKGKYVELRCDPISGHTALYWYRQSLGQGPEFLIYFQGTGAADDSGLPNDRFFAVRPEGSVSTLKIQRTERGDSAVYLCASSSGQGLRGGNTIYFGEGSWLTVV.

In DNA, the CDR3 is TGTGCCAGCTCACCTGAGGGCAGGGGGCGCCCCCGGAACACTGAAGCTTTCTTT. Its protein product is CASSPEGRGRPRNTEAFF. The chain carries TRBV18 and TRBJ1-1, with 8 bases that match TRBD1. Germline CDR1 reads KGHSH; CDR2 reads LQKENI. Trimming removed 3 bases from V and 1 base from J; junction bases left unmatched: 13. CDR3 size: 18 residues.

This chain joins TRBV5-1 and TRBJ1-6; 8 bases fit TRBD1. With V trimmed by 7 bases and J by 9 bases, 12 bases remained unmatched. The CDR3 is 15 amino acids. From germline, CDR1 is SGHRS and CDR2 YFSETQ. The CDR3 here is CASQLISGGGSPLHF. The CDR3 DNA sequence: TGCGCCAGCCAGCTTATCTCAGGGGGCGGTTCACCCCTCCACTTT.

The gene calls are TRBV28 and TRBJ2-1, with a possible D match to TRBD1 (5 bases). CDR1 MDHEN and CDR2 SYDVKM come from the germline V gene. Trimming removed 2 bases at V and 3 bases at J, with 17 bases between. This CDR3 comprises 17 residues. The CDR3 DNA sequence: TGTGCCAGCAGTTTACTTATAGGGGCTATGGGCTACAATGAGCAGTTCTTC. As protein: CASSLLIGAMGYNEQFF.

This clone appeared a few times. V usage is TRBV10-3 and J usage is TRBJ2-7; tentatively, D is TRBD2 (7 bases). Germline V gene sequence: CDR1 ENHRY, CDR2 SYGVKD. V lost 11 bases and J 2 bases, leaving 19 bases between the germline ends. The CDR3 is made up of 14 amino acids. For the CDR3, the DNA is TGTGCCGCCGGTTCGGGGGGCCAGACCTACGAGCAGTACTTC. This sequence encodes CAAGSGGQTYEQYF.

The chain has TRBV7-9 and TRBJ2-5; D is perhaps TRBD2 (5 bases). The CDR3 extends over 17 amino acids. Germline CDR1 SEHNR, CDR2 FQNEAQ (reference sequence). Trimming removed 1 base at V and 2 bases at J, with 17 bases between. CDR3 coding DNA: TGTGCCAGCAGCTTAGTCCGGCAGGAGGTGGGTCAAGAGACCCAGTACTTC. This sequence encodes CASSLVRQEVGQETQYF.

The genes are TRBV4-1 and TRBJ2-7; 8 nucleotides line up with TRBD2. The germline V gene encodes CDR1 MGHRA and CDR2 YSYEKL. The CDR3 extends over 15 amino acids. V dropped 4 bases and J dropped 2; count of bases not matched to a gene: 7. The CDR3 region has the DNA TGCGCCAGCAGCCGCTCGTCGGGGGGGACCTACGAGCAGTACTTC. Protein sequence: CASSRSSGGTYEQYF.

In this sample, this clone turned up a few times. The CDR3 is CASSSRTGDFYGYTF. Here the CDR3 DNA reads TGTGCCAGCAGCTCCCGCACAGGGGACTTTTATGGCTACACCTTC. J is TRBJ1-2 and V is TRBV7-2, with 7 bases lining up with TRBD1. The V gene end was trimmed by 4 bases and the J gene end by 5 bases; junction bases not matched to a gene: 10. The CDR3 consists of 15 residues. Per the germline V gene, CDR1 is SGHTA and CDR2 is FQGNSA.

There are a few counts of this clone. The chain has TRBV6-1 and TRBJ2-5; weak D call: TRBD1 (5 bases). The CDR3 is 15 amino acids. V was trimmed by 1 base and J by 4 bases, leaving 13 bases between them. Per germline, CDR1 MNHNS and CDR2 SASEGT. The CDR3 DNA is TGTGCCAGCAGTGAAGGTGTAGGGGTAGGAGAGACCCAGTACTTC. Its translation: CASSEGVGVGETQYF.